This entry concerns a single T cell receptor (beta chain). Its antigen is still unknown. This record comes from a study of cytomegalovirus exposure and HLA in healthy donors. Overall study findings and caveats: The number of N-insertions in an Asian-associated ancestry cluster was reportedly below the roughly 620-donor mean in a later analysis. Analyses of presence/absence relied on an assumption of roughly uniform sequencing depth across donors.

The CDR3 totals 14 residues. The J segment lost 5 bases and the V segment lost 6 bases, leaving 8 bases of the junction unmatched. CDR1 is SGHTA and CDR2 is FQGNSA in the germline V gene. Primers included in the PCR were 60 Vbeta and 13 Jbeta primers. The protocol was immunoSEQ multiplex PCR, while the TCRdb copy is restricted to in-frame clones and leaves out a portion. The table shows approximately 160,000 clones, with around two thirds occurring only once. The sequence was collected from a man in his fifties or sixties in good health and CMV-seronegative. The chain recombines TRBV7-2 with TRBJ2-5; 8 bases agree with TRBD2. Material for sequencing was PBMCs. CDR3 bases: TGTGCCAGCAGATACTCGGGGGGGGCGGAGACCCAGTACTTC. It encodes CASRYSGGAETQYF.